This T cell receptor (beta chain) emerged from a study of molecular identifiers for immune sequencing clone quantification. Via MiXCR, TCRdb re-called the PCR reads, giving one row per CDR3 protein. There are about 40,000 distinct CDR3 sequences in the sample; approximately 22% occur only once, and more than 0.75% lies in the top ten. Germline CDR1 reads MDHEN; CDR2 reads SYDVKM. The V gene end was trimmed by 6 bases and the J gene end by 4 bases; junction bases not matched to a gene: 12. The CDR3 has 16 amino acids. With 10%, 30% or 50% of RNA, about 20,000 to 1,000,000 naive CD8 T cells were sequenced. For this clonotype: A much larger clone lies one base from this, so it may be a read error.

This chain uses TRBV28 with TRBJ1-1; 9 bases are shared with TRBD1. The TCR sequence derives from a human donor in good health. Some libraries in this study had Jurkat cell RNA spiked in. The source material was naive CD8+ T cells from blood, with Jurkat cell RNA spiked in. Specified subset: FACS-sorted CD8+CD4-CCR7+CD45RA+ naive T cells. The CDR3 loop reads CASRYTGGSRGTEAFF. The CDR3 nucleotides are TGTGCCAGCAGGTATACAGGGGGCTCTCGGGGCACTGAAGCTTTCTTT.